Below, one T cell receptor (beta chain) is given with its context. This clonotype was seen repeatedly, ten times or more. Its antigen is unknown. Base qualities are missing; no much larger clone stands one base away. Amplification of TCR beta CDR3 regions was carried out from RNA transcripts. For the first round of RT-PCR on the TCR CDR3, the HTBI primer set was used together with the Qiagen OneStep RT-PCR kit. Libraries were constructed in a second round of multiplex PCR, after which size selection and purification were performed. Libraries were sequenced paired-end with 100 bp reads on an Illumina HiSeq2000. On the study's bioinformatics: SOAPnuke was used to process the raw data, removing reads that contained adapters or uncalled bases, had a mean Phred below 15, or lacked an exact match to the constant primer or identifier. High-quality paired reads were merged using COPE v1.2.5, and each unique nucleotide sequence was defined as a clonotype. MiTCR v1.1 was used to align the clonotypes against IMGT TRBV, TRBD and TRBJ reference segments. Analysis was restricted to V-J combinations with a frequency above 0.0001, which covered about 99% of repertoires. The TCS score was defined as the ratio of F50 (clonal expansion) to E x V (chaos), calculated using BLOSUM62-based TCRdist between CDR3 peptides within each V-J. Welch's t-statistics and random forest reduced around 550 V-J features to roughly 13, which were used in a naive Bayes classifier (R e1071). The Morisita-Horn index was used to measure how similar the thyroid and blood repertoires were. TCRdb reprocessed the public reads (quality trimming at Q25 with fastp, clone calling with MiXCR) and kept in-frame beta chains. Rows are combined by CDR3 protein, so each entry shows the most common genes and DNA. The V and J calls follow TCRdb's processing rather than the paper's. For this sample the table gives 700,000 to 950,000 distinct CDR3 sequences, of which under 45% were detected only once. The ten biggest clones cover less than 40% of the sample.

The entry originates in a study of T cells in Graves' hyperthyroidism and ophthalmopathy (dated by TCRdb to between 2017 and 2020). Broadly, across the study: Peripheral blood was sampled at the time of initial diagnosis, prior to any treatment. According to the paper, TCR Vbeta CDR3 sequencing was carried out on 135 peripheral blood samples, which came from fewer than 50 ophthalmopathy, 80 or so hyperthyroidism and roughly 17 progressor patients. TCR V-J signatures able to tell the groups apart were searched for in a discovery cohort of approximately 95 patients, of whom roughly 42 had Graves' ophthalmopathy and roughly 59 had stable Graves' hyperthyroidism. After blood sampling, hyperthyroidism patients were treated with methimazole at a starting dose of 30 mg daily, and ophthalmopathy patients were treated with high-dose intravenous methylprednisolone. Prospective prediction of ophthalmopathy was tested in an independent validation cohort of 18 to 20 hyperthyroidism patients and around 16 patients who later progressed to ophthalmopathy. Thyroid tissue and blood T-cell repertoires from six Graves' hyperthyroidism patients were also compared in the study. For training and testing, the 95 to 100 patients in the discovery cohort were randomly divided in a 7:3 ratio.

Graves' hyperthyroidism was defined as stable when no progression to ophthalmopathy occurred over 18 months of follow-up. The hyperthyroidism patients were between 18 and 65 years old and newly diagnosed, with a disease duration of less than 2 months. Exclusion was applied to patients with uncontrolled infections, other autoimmune diseases, pregnancy or lactation. Diagnoses were based on clinical symptoms, serum thyroxine and TRAb, thyroid ultrasound and orbital computed tomography. PBMCs were separated from 7.5 to 10 ml of fresh peripheral blood using Ficoll-Paque density gradient centrifugation. Total RNA was extracted with Trizol reagent, and quality was checked on an Agilent 2100 Bioanalyzer. Overall study results and their limits: During validation, the model predicted progression to ophthalmopathy a median of roughly 7.1 months ahead of onset, with around 71% sensitivity and 72.22% specificity. Most expanded thyroid clonotypes (frequency above 0.001) were also found in blood, which suggests that blood repertoires may mirror thyroid immune responses. Ophthalmopathy was separated from stable hyperthyroidism by a 13 V-J signature model, with over 85% sensitivity and about 81% specificity obtained in cross-validation and 80%/75% obtained in testing. No statistical method was used to set the sample size in advance, and investigators knew the group allocation.

CDR1 and CDR2, looked up from the germline V gene, are WSHSY and SAAADI. V is pruned by 6 bases and J by 6 bases, leaving 11 bases of the junction without a gene match. Spanning cysteine to phenylalanine, the CDR3 consists of 16 amino acids. The only DNA kept is the CDR3, 48 bases in frame from the first base. This sequence was found in a woman in her forties with Graves' hyperthyroidism. Sequenced sample: blood. The chain joins TRBV10-2 to TRBJ2-2; 9 nucleotides in the junction match TRBD2. Read as DNA, the sequence is TGCGCCAGCAGAGGTTCTAGCGGGATATTTCCCGGGGAGCTGTTTTTT. Its protein is CASRGSSGIFPGELFF.